The TCR beta chain described here comes from a study of T-cell reconstitution after alpha-beta-depleted transplantation in children. Preparation of the TCRbeta library involved a method that used unique molecular identifiers. TCRdb reprocessed the PCR reads with MiXCR, giving one entry per CDR3 protein. The table lists over 550,000 distinct CDR3 sequences, roughly 10% of them singletons. This clonotype was seen at least ten times. Germline CDR1 is LGHNA and CDR2 is YSLEER. CDR3 length: 15 residues. The V end was cut by 6 bases, the J end by 0 bases, with 13 bases between. J is TRBJ2-3 and V is TRBV4-3; D may be TRBD1 (5 bases). This TCR was recovered from a human donor who donated a stem cell graft to a child with acute myeloid leukemia. The source was PBMCs from the stem cell graft donor, collected from the stem cell graft. The CDR3 nucleotides are TGCGCCAGCAGTCGGAGCAGGGCTAGCACAGATACGCAGTATTTT. Translation gives CASSRSRASTDTQYF.